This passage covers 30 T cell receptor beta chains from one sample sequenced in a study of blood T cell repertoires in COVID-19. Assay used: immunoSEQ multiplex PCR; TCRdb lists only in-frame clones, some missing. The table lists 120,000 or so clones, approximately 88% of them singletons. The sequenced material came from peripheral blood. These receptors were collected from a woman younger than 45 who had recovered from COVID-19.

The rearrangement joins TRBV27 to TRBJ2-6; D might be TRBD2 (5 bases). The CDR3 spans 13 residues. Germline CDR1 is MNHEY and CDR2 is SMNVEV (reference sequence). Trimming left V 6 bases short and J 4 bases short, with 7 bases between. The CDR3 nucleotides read TGTGCCAGCAGCCGGGGAGGGGCCAACGTCCTGACTTTC. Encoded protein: CASSRGGANVLTF.

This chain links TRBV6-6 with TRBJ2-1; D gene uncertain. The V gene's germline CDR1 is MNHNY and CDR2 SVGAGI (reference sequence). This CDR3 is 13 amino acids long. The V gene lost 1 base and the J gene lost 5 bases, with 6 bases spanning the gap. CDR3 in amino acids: CASSYLADNEQFF. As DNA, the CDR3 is TGTGCCAGCAGTTACTTGGCCGACAATGAGCAGTTCTTC.

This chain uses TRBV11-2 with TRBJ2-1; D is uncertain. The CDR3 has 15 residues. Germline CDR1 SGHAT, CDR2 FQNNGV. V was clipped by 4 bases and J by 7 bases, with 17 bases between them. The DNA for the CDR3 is TGTGCCAGCAGCTCTATCTCCGGAACTACAAATGAGCAGTTCTTC. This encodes CASSSISGTTNEQFF. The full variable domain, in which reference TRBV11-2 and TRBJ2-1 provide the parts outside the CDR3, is EAGVAQSPRYKIIEKRQSVAFWCNPISGHATLYWYQQILGQGPKLLIQFQNNGVVDDSQLPKDRFSAERLKGVDSTLKIQPAKLEDSAVYLCASSSISGTTNEQFFGPGTRLTVL.

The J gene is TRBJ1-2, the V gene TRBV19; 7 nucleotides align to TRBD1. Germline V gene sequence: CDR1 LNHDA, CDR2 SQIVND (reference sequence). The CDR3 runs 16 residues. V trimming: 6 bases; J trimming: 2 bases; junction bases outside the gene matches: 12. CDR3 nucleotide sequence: TGTGCCAGTAGCCACCCCAGGGGGTTGGTGAACTATGGCTACACCTTC. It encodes CASSHPRGLVNYGYTF.

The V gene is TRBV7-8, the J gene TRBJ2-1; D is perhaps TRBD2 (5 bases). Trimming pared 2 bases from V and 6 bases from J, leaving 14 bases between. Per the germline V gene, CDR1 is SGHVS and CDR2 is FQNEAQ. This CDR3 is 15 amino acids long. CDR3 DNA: TGTGCCAGCAGCTTATCACCGGGATTCATCAATGAGCAGTTCTTC. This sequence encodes CASSLSPGFINEQFF.

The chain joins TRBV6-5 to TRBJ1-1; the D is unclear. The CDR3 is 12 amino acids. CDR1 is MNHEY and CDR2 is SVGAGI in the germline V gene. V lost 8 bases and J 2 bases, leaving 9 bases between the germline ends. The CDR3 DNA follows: TGTGCCAGCTCAGAGGCTAACACTGAAGCTTTCTTT. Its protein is CASSEANTEAFF.

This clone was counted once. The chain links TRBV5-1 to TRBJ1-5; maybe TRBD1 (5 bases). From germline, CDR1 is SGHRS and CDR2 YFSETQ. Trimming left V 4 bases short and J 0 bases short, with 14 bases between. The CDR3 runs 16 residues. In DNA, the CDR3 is TGCGCCAGCAGCCCCGGGGAGGGGCATAGCAATCAGCCCCAGCATTTT. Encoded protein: CASSPGEGHSNQPQHF.

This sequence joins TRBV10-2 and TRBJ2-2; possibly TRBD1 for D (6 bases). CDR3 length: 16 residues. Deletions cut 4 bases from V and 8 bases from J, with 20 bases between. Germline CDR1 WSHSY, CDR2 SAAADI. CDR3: CASSGRSSSGQGELFF. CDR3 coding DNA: TGCGCCAGCAGTGGCCGATCCTCCTCCGGACAGGGGGAGCTGTTTTTT.

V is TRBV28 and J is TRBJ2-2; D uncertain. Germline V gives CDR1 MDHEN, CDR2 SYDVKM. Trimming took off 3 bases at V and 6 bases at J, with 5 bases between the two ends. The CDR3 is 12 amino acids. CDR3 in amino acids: CASSLRPGELFF. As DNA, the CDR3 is TGTGCCAGCAGTTTGAGGCCCGGGGAGCTGTTTTTT.

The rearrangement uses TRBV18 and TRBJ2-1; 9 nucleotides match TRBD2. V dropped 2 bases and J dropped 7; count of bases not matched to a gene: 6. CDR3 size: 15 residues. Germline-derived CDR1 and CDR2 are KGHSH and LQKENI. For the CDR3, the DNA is TGTGCCAGCTCACCAGAGCGGGGGGCGGGGAATGAGCAGTTCTTC. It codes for CASSPERGAGNEQFF.

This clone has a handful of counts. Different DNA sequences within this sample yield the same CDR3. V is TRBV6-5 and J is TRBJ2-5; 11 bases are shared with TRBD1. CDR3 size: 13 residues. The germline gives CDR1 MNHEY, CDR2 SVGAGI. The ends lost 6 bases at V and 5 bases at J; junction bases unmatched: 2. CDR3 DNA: TGTGCCAGCAGACGGGACAGGGGGGAGACCCAGTACTTC. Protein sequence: CASRRDRGETQYF.

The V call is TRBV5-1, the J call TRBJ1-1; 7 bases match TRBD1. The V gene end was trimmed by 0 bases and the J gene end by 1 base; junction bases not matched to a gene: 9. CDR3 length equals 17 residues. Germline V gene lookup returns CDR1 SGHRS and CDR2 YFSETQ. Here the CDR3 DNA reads TGCGCCAGCAGCTTGGGCCTGACAACAGGGGCGAACACTGAAGCTTTCTTT. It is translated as CASSLGLTTGANTEAFF.

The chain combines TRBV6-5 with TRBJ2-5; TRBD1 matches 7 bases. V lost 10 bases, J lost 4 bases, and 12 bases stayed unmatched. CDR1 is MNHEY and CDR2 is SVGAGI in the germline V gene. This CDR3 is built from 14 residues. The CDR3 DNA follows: TGTGCCACCCGGGACAGTGGTTATAGAGAGACCCAGTACTTC. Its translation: CATRDSGYRETQYF.

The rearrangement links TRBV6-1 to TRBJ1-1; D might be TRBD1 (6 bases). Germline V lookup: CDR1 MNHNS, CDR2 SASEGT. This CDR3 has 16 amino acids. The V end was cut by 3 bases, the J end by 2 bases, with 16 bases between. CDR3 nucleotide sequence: TGTGCCAGCAGTGAGTCCCCCGGGACACTCAACACTGAAGCTTTCTTT. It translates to CASSESPGTLNTEAFF.

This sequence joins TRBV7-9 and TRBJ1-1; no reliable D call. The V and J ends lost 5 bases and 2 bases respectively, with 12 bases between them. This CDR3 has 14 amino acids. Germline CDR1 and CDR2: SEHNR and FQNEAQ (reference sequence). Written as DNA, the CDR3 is TGTGCCAGCAGCCGTGGAAGCGTAAACACTGAAGCTTTCTTT. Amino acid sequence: CASSRGSVNTEAFF.

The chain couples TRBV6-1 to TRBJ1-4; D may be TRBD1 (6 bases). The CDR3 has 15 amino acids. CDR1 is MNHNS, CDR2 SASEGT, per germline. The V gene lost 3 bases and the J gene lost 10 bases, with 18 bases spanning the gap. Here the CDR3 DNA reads TGTGCCAGCAGTGAGATACAGGGAACGCTCGGAAAACTGTTTTTT. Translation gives CASSEIQGTLGKLFF.

The CDR3 nucleotides read TGTGCCAGCAGCTTATGGCGGGGTAACAATGAGCAGTTCTTC. This gives the protein CASSLWRGNNEQFF. This sequence joins TRBV7-6 and TRBJ2-1; D might be TRBD2 (6 bases). The CDR3 length is 14 residues. CDR1 and CDR2 (germline): SGHVS, FNYEAQ. V lost 2 bases, J lost 5 bases, and 10 bases lay in between.

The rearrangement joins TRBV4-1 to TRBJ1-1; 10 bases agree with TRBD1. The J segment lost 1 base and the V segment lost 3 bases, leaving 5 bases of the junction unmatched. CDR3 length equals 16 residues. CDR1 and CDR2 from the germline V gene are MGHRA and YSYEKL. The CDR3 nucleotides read TGCGCCAGCAGCCATCCCGGGACAGGGGAGAACACTGAAGCTTTCTTT. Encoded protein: CASSHPGTGENTEAFF.

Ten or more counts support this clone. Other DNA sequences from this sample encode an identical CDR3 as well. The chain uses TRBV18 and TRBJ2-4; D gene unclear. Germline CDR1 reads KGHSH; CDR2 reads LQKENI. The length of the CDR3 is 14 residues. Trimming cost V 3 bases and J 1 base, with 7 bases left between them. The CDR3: CASSPAGAKNIQYF. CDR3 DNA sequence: TGTGCCAGCTCACCGGCCGGGGCCAAAAACATTCAGTACTTC.

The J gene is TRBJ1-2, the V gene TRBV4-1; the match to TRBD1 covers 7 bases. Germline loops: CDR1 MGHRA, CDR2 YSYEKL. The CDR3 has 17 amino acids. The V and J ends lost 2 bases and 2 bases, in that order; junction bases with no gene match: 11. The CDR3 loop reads CASSQSLQGTLNYGYTF. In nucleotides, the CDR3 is TGCGCCAGCAGCCAAAGCTTACAGGGGACCCTGAACTATGGCTACACCTTC.

CDR3 bases: TGTGCCAGCAGCTTAGTGTCAACAGTGTTCGGAAAACTGTTTTTT. This translates into CASSLVSTVFGKLFF. The gene calls are TRBV11-2 and TRBJ1-4; no definite D call. V lost 1 base and J 10 bases, leaving 16 bases between the germline ends. This CDR3 region has 15 residues. Germline V lookup: CDR1 SGHAT, CDR2 FQNNGV.

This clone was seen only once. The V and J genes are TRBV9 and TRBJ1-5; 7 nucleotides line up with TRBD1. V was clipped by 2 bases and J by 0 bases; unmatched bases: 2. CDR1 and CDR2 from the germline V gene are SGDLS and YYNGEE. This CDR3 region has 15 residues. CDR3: CASSVTGDSNQPQHF. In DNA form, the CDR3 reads TGTGCCAGCAGCGTTACAGGGGATAGCAATCAGCCCCAGCATTTT.

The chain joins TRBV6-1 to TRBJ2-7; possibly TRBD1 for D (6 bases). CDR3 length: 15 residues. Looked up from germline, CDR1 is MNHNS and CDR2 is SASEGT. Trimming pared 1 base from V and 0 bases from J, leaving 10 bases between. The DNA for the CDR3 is TGTGCCAGCAGTGAAGTACAGGGCGGCTCCTACGAGCAGTACTTC. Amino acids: CASSEVQGGSYEQYF.

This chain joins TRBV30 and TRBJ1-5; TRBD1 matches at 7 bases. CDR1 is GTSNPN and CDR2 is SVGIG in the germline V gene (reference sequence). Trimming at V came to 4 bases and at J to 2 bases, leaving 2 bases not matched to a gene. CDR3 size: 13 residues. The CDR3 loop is CAWKGTGNQPQHF. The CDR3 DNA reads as TGTGCCTGGAAAGGGACAGGCAATCAGCCCCAGCATTTT.

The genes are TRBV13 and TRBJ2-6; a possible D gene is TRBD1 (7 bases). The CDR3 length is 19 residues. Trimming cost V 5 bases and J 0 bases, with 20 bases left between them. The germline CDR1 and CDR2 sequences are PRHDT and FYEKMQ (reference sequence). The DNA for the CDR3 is TGTGCCAGCAGCGGATTCAGGGGGGCAGAAAACTCTGGGGCCAACGTCCTGACTTTC. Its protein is CASSGFRGAENSGANVLTF.

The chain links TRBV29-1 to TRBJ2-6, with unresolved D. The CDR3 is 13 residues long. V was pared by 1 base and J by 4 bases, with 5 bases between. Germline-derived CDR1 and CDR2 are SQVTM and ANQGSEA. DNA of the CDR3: TGCAGCGTTGAAGTAAGCGGGGCCAACGTCCTGACTTTC. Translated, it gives CSVEVSGANVLTF.

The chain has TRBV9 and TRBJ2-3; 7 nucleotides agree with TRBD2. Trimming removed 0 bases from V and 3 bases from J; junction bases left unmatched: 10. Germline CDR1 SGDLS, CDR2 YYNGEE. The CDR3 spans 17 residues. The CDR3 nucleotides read TGTGCCAGCAGCGTAGCCGCATGGGGGGAGGGAACAGATACGCAGTATTTT. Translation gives CASSVAAWGEGTDTQYF.

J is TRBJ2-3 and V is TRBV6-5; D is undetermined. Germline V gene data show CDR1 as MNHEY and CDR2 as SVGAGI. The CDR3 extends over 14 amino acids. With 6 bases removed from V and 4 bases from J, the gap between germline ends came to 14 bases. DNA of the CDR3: TGTGCCAGCAGCCCCGGGTTTGATGCAGATACGCAGTATTTT. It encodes CASSPGFDADTQYF.

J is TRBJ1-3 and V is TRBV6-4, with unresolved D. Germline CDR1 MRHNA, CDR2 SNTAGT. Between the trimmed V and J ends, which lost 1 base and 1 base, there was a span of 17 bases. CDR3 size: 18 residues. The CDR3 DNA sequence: TGTGCCAGCAGTGACTTTAGACGGGATCCCATGTCTGGAAACACCATATATTTT. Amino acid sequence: CASSDFRRDPMSGNTIYF.

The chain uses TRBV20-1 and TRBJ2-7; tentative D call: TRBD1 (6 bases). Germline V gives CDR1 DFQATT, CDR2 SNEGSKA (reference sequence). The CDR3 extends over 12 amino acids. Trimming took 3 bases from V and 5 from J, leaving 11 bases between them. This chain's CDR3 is CSASTQGHEQYF. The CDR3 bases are TGCAGTGCTAGTACACAGGGCCACGAGCAGTACTTC.